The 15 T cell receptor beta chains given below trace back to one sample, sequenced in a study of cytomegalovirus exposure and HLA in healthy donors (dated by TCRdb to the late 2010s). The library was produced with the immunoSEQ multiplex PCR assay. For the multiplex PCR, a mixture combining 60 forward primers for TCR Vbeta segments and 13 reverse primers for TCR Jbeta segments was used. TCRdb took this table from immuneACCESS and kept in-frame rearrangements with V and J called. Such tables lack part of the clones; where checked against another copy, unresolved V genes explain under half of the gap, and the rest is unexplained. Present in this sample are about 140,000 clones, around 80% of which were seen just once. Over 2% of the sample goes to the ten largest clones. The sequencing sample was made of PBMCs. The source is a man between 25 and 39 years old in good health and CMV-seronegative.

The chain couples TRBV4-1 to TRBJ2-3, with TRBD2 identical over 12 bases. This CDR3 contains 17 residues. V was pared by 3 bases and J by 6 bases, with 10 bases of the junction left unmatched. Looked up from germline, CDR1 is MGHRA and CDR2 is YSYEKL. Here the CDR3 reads CASSQSGLAGRKDTQYF. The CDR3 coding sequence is TGCGCCAGCAGCCAGTCGGGACTAGCGGGCCGAAAGGATACGCAGTATTTT.

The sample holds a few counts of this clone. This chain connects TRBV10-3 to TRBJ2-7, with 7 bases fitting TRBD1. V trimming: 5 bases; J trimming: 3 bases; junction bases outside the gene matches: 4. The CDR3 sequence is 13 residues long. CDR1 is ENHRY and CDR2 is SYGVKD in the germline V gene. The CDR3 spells CAISWDRSYEQYF. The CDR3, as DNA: TGTGCCATCAGTTGGGACAGAAGCTACGAGCAGTACTTC.

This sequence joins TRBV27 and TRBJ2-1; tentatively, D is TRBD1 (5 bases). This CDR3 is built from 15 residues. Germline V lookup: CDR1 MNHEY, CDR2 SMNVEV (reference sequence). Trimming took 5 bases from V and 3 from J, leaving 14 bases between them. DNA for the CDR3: TGTGCCAGCAGTCGGACGGACAAAATCTACAATGAGCAGTTCTTC. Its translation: CASSRTDKIYNEQFF.

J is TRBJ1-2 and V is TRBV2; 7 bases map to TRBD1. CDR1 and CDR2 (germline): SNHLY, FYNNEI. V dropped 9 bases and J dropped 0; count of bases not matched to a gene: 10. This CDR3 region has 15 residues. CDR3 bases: TGTGCCAGTAGACAGGGAGGTCAGTCTAACTATGGCTACACCTTC. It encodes CASRQGGQSNYGYTF.

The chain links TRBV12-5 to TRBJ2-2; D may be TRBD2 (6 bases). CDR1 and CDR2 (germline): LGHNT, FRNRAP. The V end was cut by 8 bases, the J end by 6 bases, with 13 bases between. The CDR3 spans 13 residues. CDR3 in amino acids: CASLGSGSGELFF. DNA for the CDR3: TGTGCTAGTCTCGGGAGTGGTTCCGGGGAGCTGTTTTTT.

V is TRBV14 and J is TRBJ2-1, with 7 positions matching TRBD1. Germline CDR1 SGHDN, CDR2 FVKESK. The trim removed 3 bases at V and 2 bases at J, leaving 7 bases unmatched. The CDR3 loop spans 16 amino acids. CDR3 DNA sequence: TGTGCCAGCAGCCAGAGTTGGCAGGGGGCCTACAATGAGCAGTTCTTC. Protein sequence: CASSQSWQGAYNEQFF.

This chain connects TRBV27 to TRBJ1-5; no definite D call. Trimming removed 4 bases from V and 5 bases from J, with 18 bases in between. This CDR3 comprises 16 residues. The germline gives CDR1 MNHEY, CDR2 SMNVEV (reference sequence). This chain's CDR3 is CASSSELRGRDQPQHF. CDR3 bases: TGTGCCAGCAGTTCAGAGCTTCGGGGAAGAGATCAGCCCCAGCATTTT.

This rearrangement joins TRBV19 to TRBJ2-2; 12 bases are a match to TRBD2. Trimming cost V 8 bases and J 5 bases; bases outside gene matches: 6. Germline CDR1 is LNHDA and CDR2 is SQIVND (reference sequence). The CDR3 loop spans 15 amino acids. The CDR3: CASQTSGSHTGELFF. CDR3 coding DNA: TGTGCCAGTCAGACTAGCGGGAGTCATACCGGGGAGCTGTTTTTT.

The DNA of the CDR3 is TGTGCCAGCAGGTTAGCGGGAGTGGATACGCAGTATTTT. Amino acids: CASRLAGVDTQYF. The rearrangement uses TRBV28 and TRBJ2-3; 9 bases align to TRBD2. V shed 6 bases and J 6 bases; nucleotides not matched to a gene: 4. This CDR3 contains 13 residues. Germline-derived CDR1 and CDR2 are MDHEN and SYDVKM.

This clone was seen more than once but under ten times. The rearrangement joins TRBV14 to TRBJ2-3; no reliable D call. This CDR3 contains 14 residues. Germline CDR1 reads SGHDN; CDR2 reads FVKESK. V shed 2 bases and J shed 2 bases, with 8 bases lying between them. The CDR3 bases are TGTGCCAGCAGCCAACGTGGAGTCACAGATACGCAGTATTTT. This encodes CASSQRGVTDTQYF.

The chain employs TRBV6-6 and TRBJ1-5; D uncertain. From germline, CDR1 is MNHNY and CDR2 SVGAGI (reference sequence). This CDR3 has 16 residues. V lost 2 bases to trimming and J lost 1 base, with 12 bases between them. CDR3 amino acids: CASSYVLGESNQPQHF. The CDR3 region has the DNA TGTGCCAGCAGTTACGTTCTGGGCGAGAGCAATCAGCCCCAGCATTTT.

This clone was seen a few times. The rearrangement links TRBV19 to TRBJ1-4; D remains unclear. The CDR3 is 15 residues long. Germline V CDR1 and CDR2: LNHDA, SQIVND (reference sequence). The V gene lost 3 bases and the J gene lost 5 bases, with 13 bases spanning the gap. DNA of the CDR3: TGTGCCAGTAGTATTGTTGTGGGCGTGAATGAAAAACTGTTTTTT. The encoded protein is CASSIVVGVNEKLFF.

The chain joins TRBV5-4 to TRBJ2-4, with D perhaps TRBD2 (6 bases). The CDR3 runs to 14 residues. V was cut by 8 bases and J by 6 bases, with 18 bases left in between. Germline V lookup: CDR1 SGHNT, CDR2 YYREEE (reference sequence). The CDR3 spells CASSNTGTPNIQYF. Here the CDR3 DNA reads TGTGCCAGTTCGAATACCGGGACTCCAAACATTCAGTACTTC.

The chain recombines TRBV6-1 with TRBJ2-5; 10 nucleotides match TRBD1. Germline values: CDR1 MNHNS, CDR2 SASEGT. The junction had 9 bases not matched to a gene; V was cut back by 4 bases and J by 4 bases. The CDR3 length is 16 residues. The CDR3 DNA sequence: TGTGCCAGCAGTGTCTATTGGGACAGGGGACGAGAGACCCAGTACTTC. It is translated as CASSVYWDRGRETQYF.

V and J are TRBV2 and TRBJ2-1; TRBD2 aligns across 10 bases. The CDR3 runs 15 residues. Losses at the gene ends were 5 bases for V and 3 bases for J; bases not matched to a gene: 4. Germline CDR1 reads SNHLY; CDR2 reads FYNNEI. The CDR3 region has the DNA TGTGCCAGCAGTTTAGCGGGGGGCCGCTACAATGAGCAGTTCTTC. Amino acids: CASSLAGGRYNEQFF.